One sample yielded the 25 T cell receptor beta chains listed below, sequenced in a study of cytomegalovirus exposure and HLA in healthy donors. Both 60 Vbeta primers and 13 Jbeta primers went into the PCR. TCRdb's table, derived via immunoSEQ multiplex PCR, lists solely in-frame clones and lacks some. The sample has some 120,000 clones; about 81% are singletons. Sequenced input: PBMCs. These receptors all stem from a woman between 25 and 40 years old in good health and CMV-seronegative.

This chain uses TRBV13 with TRBJ2-5; no clear D. Trimming took off 4 bases at V and 2 bases at J, with 11 bases between the two ends. This CDR3 region has 14 residues. Germline V gene sequence: CDR1 PRHDT, CDR2 FYEKMQ (reference sequence). This chain's CDR3 is CASSSVLVQETQYF. Here the CDR3 DNA reads TGTGCCAGCAGCTCTGTTCTAGTACAAGAGACCCAGTACTTC.

The chain has TRBV6-5 and TRBJ2-1; tentatively, D is TRBD1 (5 bases). Germline V gives CDR1 MNHEY, CDR2 SVGAGI. There are 13 residues in the CDR3. V lost 5 bases, J lost 4 bases, and 9 bases lay in between. The CDR3 reads CASSLGRYNEQFF. CDR3 DNA sequence: TGTGCCAGCAGTCTGGGGCGTTACAATGAGCAGTTCTTC.

The gene calls are TRBV5-1 and TRBJ1-2, with 9 positions matching TRBD1. V lost 4 bases, J lost 2 bases, and 3 bases stayed unmatched. Germline V gene sequence: CDR1 SGHRS, CDR2 YFSETQ. The CDR3 runs 14 residues. For the CDR3, the DNA is TGCGCCAGCAGCAACACAGGGGGCAACTATGGCTACACCTTC. Encoded protein: CASSNTGGNYGYTF.

The CDR3 DNA sequence: TGTGCCAGCAGCTTAACGCGAGGAGATACGCAGTATTTT. As protein: CASSLTRGDTQYF. The chain employs TRBV7-9 and TRBJ2-3, with unresolved D. From germline, CDR1 is SEHNR and CDR2 FQNEAQ (reference sequence). CDR3 size: 13 residues. With 2 bases removed from V and 5 bases from J, the gap between germline ends came to 8 bases.

The chain uses TRBV30 and TRBJ1-2, with 7 bases that match TRBD1. The V segment lost 2 bases and the J segment 4 bases; nucleotides outside the gene matches: 10. The CDR3 runs 15 residues. Germline V gene lookup returns CDR1 GTSNPN and CDR2 SVGIG (reference sequence). The CDR3 DNA reads TGTGCCTGGAGTATAAGGACAGGTTTCATCTATGGCTACACCTTC. Amino acid sequence: CAWSIRTGFIYGYTF.

This chain uses TRBV18 with TRBJ2-1, with 7 bases fitting TRBD1. The J segment lost 5 bases and the V segment lost 3 bases, leaving 16 bases of the junction unmatched. CDR3 length equals 18 residues. Per the germline V gene, CDR1 is KGHSH and CDR2 is LQKENI. Written as DNA, the CDR3 is TGTGCCAGCTCACCGGGACAGAAGTCTCTCTCGACGGACAATGAGCAGTTCTTC. Translated: CASSPGQKSLSTDNEQFF.

The gene calls are TRBV5-1 and TRBJ2-2; a weak D match, TRBD2 (5 bases). V was shortened by 4 bases and J by 4 bases, with 17 bases between the two germline ends. This CDR3 is built from 16 residues. Germline assignment: CDR1 SGHRS and CDR2 YFSETQ. CDR3 sequence (DNA): TGCGCCAGCAGCCCGCTAGCTTTATCGAGCACCGGGGAGCTGTTTTTT. This sequence encodes CASSPLALSSTGELFF.

The rearrangement links TRBV6-6 to TRBJ1-2; no firm D call. V was shortened by 3 bases and J by 6 bases, with 5 bases between the two germline ends. The length of the CDR3 is 11 residues. The germline V gene encodes CDR1 MNHNY and CDR2 SVGAGI (reference sequence). The CDR3 nucleotides read TGTGCCAGCAGTTATCAGGATGGCTACACCTTC. It codes for CASSYQDGYTF.

Only a few counts were recorded for this clone. The CDR3 protein is CASSSGQENYGYTF. The CDR3 DNA reads TGTGCCAGCAGCTCAGGACAGGAAAACTATGGCTACACCTTC. V gene TRBV9 combines with J gene TRBJ1-2; TRBD1 agrees at 7 bases. V trimming: 4 bases; J trimming: 2 bases; junction bases outside the gene matches: 5. This CDR3 is 14 amino acids long. Per germline, CDR1 SGDLS and CDR2 YYNGEE.

The rearrangement links TRBV11-3 to TRBJ2-7, with 14 bases lining up with TRBD2. Germline CDR1 reads SGHNT; CDR2 reads YENEEA. The CDR3 totals 17 residues. Unmatched junction bases numbered 6, after V lost 5 bases and J lost 0 bases. The CDR3 coding sequence is TGTGCCAGCAGCGACTGGACTAGCGGGAGGACCTCCTACGAGCAGTACTTC. Protein product: CASSDWTSGRTSYEQYF.

The chain couples TRBV4-2 to TRBJ2-7; D may be TRBD1 (6 bases). CDR1 is LGHNA and CDR2 is YNFKEQ in the germline V gene. This CDR3 region has 15 residues. V was cut by 0 bases and J by 4 bases, with 13 bases left in between. The CDR3: CASSQDYATGYEQYF. CDR3 DNA: TGTGCCAGCAGCCAAGATTATGCGACAGGTTACGAGCAGTACTTC.

The chain uses TRBV4-1 and TRBJ1-2, with D perhaps matching TRBD1 (5 bases). The CDR3 covers 17 residues. V was cut by 0 bases and J by 0 bases, with 14 bases left in between. The germline CDR1 and CDR2 sequences are MGHRA and YSYEKL. The CDR3 loop is CASSQDRDRISNYGYTF. The DNA of the CDR3 is TGCGCCAGCAGCCAAGATCGCGACAGAATCTCTAACTATGGCTACACCTTC.

The chain has TRBV5-1 and TRBJ1-4, with 8 nucleotides matching TRBD1. The V and J ends lost 3 bases and 0 bases, in that order; junction bases with no gene match: 4. CDR1 and CDR2 from the germline V gene are SGHRS and YFSETQ. The CDR3 is 16 residues long. CDR3: CASSWTGIATNEKLFF. CDR3 nucleotides: TGCGCCAGCAGCTGGACAGGGATTGCAACTAATGAAAAACTGTTTTTT. Full variable domain (rest looked up from reference TRBV5-1 and TRBJ1-4): KAGVTQTPRYLIKTRGQQVTLSCSPISGHRSVSWYQQTPGQGLQFLFEYFSETQRNKGNFPGRFSGRQFSNSRSEMNVSTLELGDSALYLCASSWTGIATNEKLFFGSGTQLSVL.

The chain is built from TRBV30 and TRBJ2-6, with D possibly TRBD1 on 5 matching bases. V lost 2 bases and J 0 bases, leaving 11 bases between the germline ends. The germline V gene encodes CDR1 GTSNPN and CDR2 SVGIG (reference sequence). This CDR3 spans 16 amino acids. CDR3 sequence reads: CAWSRQGYSGANVLTF. Here the CDR3 DNA reads TGTGCCTGGAGTCGCCAGGGTTACTCTGGGGCCAACGTCCTGACTTTC.

The chain recombines TRBV5-1 with TRBJ2-1; 16 bases agree with TRBD2. In germline, CDR1 is SGHRS, CDR2 YFSETQ. This CDR3 is built from 14 residues. V shed 3 bases, J shed 15 bases, and the junction held 6 bases outside the gene matches. The chain's CDR3 is CASSSGLAGGRTFF. The DNA of the CDR3 is TGCGCCAGCAGCTCGGGACTAGCGGGAGGGCGTACGTTCTTC.

The gene calls are TRBV7-8 and TRBJ1-2, with a weak D call TRBD1 (5 bases). The length of the CDR3 is 12 residues. Germline CDR1 reads SGHVS; CDR2 reads FQNEAQ. V was pared by 1 base and J by 9 bases, with 9 bases between. This CDR3 is CASSLVSGSYTF. CDR3 DNA sequence: TGTGCCAGCAGCTTAGTCTCAGGGAGCTACACCTTC.

This clone is a singleton in its sample. The chain is built from TRBV7-2 and TRBJ1-3; 9 bases are shared with TRBD1. Trimming took 1 base from V and 4 from J; bases not matched to a gene: 11. Germline lookup yields CDR1 SGHTA and CDR2 FQGNSA. This CDR3 comprises 18 residues. CDR3 amino acids: CASSLGGYRGQRGNTIYF. The CDR3 coding sequence is TGTGCCAGCAGCTTAGGCGGATACAGGGGGCAAAGAGGAAACACCATATATTTT.

The V and J genes are TRBV7-9 and TRBJ1-5; possible D gene TRBD1, 5 bases. This CDR3 contains 15 residues. The germline CDR1 and CDR2 sequences are SEHNR and FQNEAQ (reference sequence). V was clipped by 5 bases and J by 2 bases, with 13 bases between them. This chain's CDR3 is CASSPDTGRNQPQHF. In DNA, the CDR3 is TGTGCCAGCAGCCCGGATACAGGACGCAATCAGCCCCAGCATTTT.

The chain joins TRBV19 to TRBJ1-2; no clear D gene. Trimming cost V 5 bases and J 0 bases, with 4 bases left between them. There are 12 residues in the CDR3. Germline loops: CDR1 LNHDA, CDR2 SQIVND (reference sequence). The CDR3 spells CASSLSNYGYTF. The CDR3 nucleotides are TGTGCCAGTAGTCTCTCTAACTATGGCTACACCTTC.

The gene calls are TRBV5-5 and TRBJ2-7, with TRBD1 identical over 7 bases. The CDR3 contains 14 residues. V shed 5 bases and J 2 bases; nucleotides not matched to a gene: 7. The germline V gene encodes CDR1 SGHKS and CDR2 YYEKEE (reference sequence). The DNA for the CDR3 is TGTGCCAGCAGTTCCGGGACAGTTCCCTACGAGCAGTACTTC. Translation gives CASSSGTVPYEQYF.

This chain connects TRBV4-3 to TRBJ2-3, with D possibly matching TRBD1 (5 bases). CDR3 length: 16 amino acids. Germline V gene data show CDR1 as LGHNA and CDR2 as YSLEER. Trimming shortened V by 7 bases and J by 2 bases, and 19 bases separated the two germline ends. The CDR3 DNA sequence: TGCGCCAGCAACCCAGGCCCGCAGGGCCACACAGATACGCAGTATTTT. This codes for CASNPGPQGHTDTQYF.

In this sample, this clone turned up once. The chain employs TRBV19 and TRBJ2-7; maybe TRBD2 (6 bases). The CDR3 loop spans 13 amino acids. Germline V CDR1 and CDR2: LNHDA, SQIVND (reference sequence). The V and J ends lost 3 bases and 3 bases respectively, with 9 bases between them. The CDR3 sequence is CASSIGGDYEQYF. In nucleotides, the CDR3 is TGTGCCAGTAGTATCGGCGGGGACTACGAGCAGTACTTC.

The chain recombines TRBV5-4 with TRBJ2-2; 12 nucleotides align to TRBD2. J lost 5 bases, V lost 4 bases, and 3 bases had no gene match. The CDR3 runs 15 residues. Germline CDR1 reads SGHNT; CDR2 reads YYREEE (reference sequence). CDR3 in DNA: TGTGCCAGCAGCCCTAGCGGGAGGGGAACCGGGGAGCTGTTTTTT. Translated, it gives CASSPSGRGTGELFF.

The chain is built from TRBV6-5 and TRBJ1-1; weak D call: TRBD1 (5 bases). Germline loops: CDR1 MNHEY, CDR2 SVGAGI. V lost 2 bases to trimming and J lost 4 bases, with 14 bases between them. The CDR3 sequence is 15 residues long. As DNA, the CDR3 is TGTGCCAGCAGTTACGAAAAGGGGAGGGCCACTGAAGCTTTCTTT. Protein product: CASSYEKGRATEAFF.

The chain recombines TRBV2 with TRBJ2-7; the D gene is possibly TRBD2 (6 bases). Trimming removed 6 bases from V and 0 bases from J, with 24 bases in between. The CDR3 runs 18 residues. The germline CDR1 and CDR2 sequences are SNHLY and FYNNEI. In DNA form, the CDR3 reads TGTGCCAGCAGCCGCGGGACCGACAAAATCACAAGCTCCTACGAGCAGTACTTC. Translated, it gives CASSRGTDKITSSYEQYF. Full variable domain (missing parts from reference TRBV2 and TRBJ2-7): EPEVTQTPSHQVTQMGQEVILRCVPISNHLYFYWYRQILGQKVEFLVSFYNNEISEKSEIFDDQFSVERPDGSNFTLKIRSTKLEDSAMYFCASSRGTDKITSSYEQYFGPGTRLTVT.